This T cell receptor (beta chain) emerged from a study of cytomegalovirus exposure and HLA in healthy donors. TCRdb's copy holds only in-frame clones and misses some; the assay was immunoSEQ multiplex PCR. This sample has roughly 60,000 clones, with about 95% found just once. This CDR3 has 12 amino acids. Germline values: CDR1 SQVTM, CDR2 ANQGSEA. The junction had 6 bases not matched to a gene; V was cut back by 8 bases and J by 5 bases. Study-wide results and caveats: Reports credit the classifier with highly specific, highly sensitive diagnosis of cytomegalovirus status.

Concerning this clone itself: Its antigen is not identified.

The chain couples TRBV29-1 to TRBJ2-3, with TRBD1 identical over 8 bases. The specimen sequenced was PBMCs. The clonotype comes from a man between 18 and 35 years old in good health and CMV-seronegative. CDR3: CSLTGVGDTQYF. The CDR3 DNA sequence: TGCAGCTTGACAGGGGTAGGAGATACGCAGTATTTT.